The sequence of this T cell receptor (beta chain) was determined in a study of Graves' ophthalmopathy and Graves' hyperthyroidism. This clonotype appeared many times. Its specificity is not known. General study findings and limits: For separating ophthalmopathy from stable hyperthyroidism, a 13-signature model gave 85% to 90% sensitivity and 75% to 83% specificity. A majority of expanded thyroid clonotypes exceeding 0.001 frequency were likewise present in blood.

Patients were diagnosed from clinical symptoms, serum thyroxine, TRAb, thyroid ultrasound and orbital computed tomography. Scientists amplified the TCR beta CDR3 regions from RNA transcripts. First-round RT-PCR employed HTBI primers, with a second-round multiplex PCR after it. TCRdb re-analysed the multiplex PCR reads in MiXCR, keeping a single row per CDR3 protein. The table lists 300,000 to 400,000 distinct CDR3 sequences, 17% of them singletons. CDR3 length equals 14 residues. Trimming removed 3 bases at V and 0 bases at J, with 9 bases between. The sequenced sample consisted of peripheral blood. The chain couples TRBV12-3 or TRBV12-4 to TRBJ2-7; TRBD2 is a possible D gene (6 bases). The clonotype originates from an adult woman with stable Graves' hyperthyroidism. CDR3 in DNA: TGTGCCAGCAGTTTGGCGGGACCCTCCTACGAGCAGTACTTC. Protein: CASSLAGPSYEQYF.